The T cell receptor (beta chain) under discussion was sequenced for a study of tumor-infiltrating lymphocytes in oesophageal squamous cell carcinoma. MiXCR, applied by TCRdb to the PCR reads, yields one record per CDR3 protein. The sample contains roughly 14,000 distinct CDR3 sequences, roughly half of which appear only once. Trimming shortened V by 6 bases and J by 4 bases, and 13 bases separated the two germline ends. Germline CDR1 reads SGHNT; CDR2 reads YENEEA. The CDR3 contains 13 residues. The sample holds many counts of this clonotype. This receptor was obtained from a male donor with esophageal squamous cell carcinoma. The specimen was blood. The chain joins TRBV11-3 to TRBJ2-7, with D perhaps TRBD1 (5 bases). CDR3 nucleotide sequence: TGTGCCAGCAGTTATATATCAGGGTACGAGCAGTACTTC. Translating it yields CASSYISGYEQYF.